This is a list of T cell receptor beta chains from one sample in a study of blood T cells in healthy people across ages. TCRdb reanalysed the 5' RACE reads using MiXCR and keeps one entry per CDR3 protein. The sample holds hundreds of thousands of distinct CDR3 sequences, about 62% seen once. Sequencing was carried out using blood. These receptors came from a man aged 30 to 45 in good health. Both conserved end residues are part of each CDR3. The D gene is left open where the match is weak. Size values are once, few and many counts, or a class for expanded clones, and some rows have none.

TGTGCCAGCAGTGGCGAGGGCGCCACAGATACGCAGTATTTT,CASSGEGATDTQYF,TRBV2,TRBJ2-3,few,.
TGTGCCAGCACCACAGGGGGAGCCGGTGAAAAACTGTTTTTT,CASTTGGAGEKLFF,TRBV12-3/TRBV12-4,TRBJ1-4,.,TRBD1
TGTGCCATCGGGGCAGGGCCAGCCTACGAGCGGTACTTC,CAIGAGPAYERYF,TRBV10-3,TRBJ2-7,once,.
TGCAGCGTTCTTCAGGGAACAGAGACCCAGTACTTC,CSVLQGTETQYF,TRBV29-1,TRBJ2-5,.,.
TGTGCCAGCAGTTTATTTGCCGGGGAGGGAGATACGCAGTATTTT,CASSLFAGEGDTQYF,TRBV12-3/TRBV12-4,TRBJ2-3,few,TRBD2
TGTGCCAGCAGCACCCCGAGGGACGGCGGGGGTGGGGCCAACGTCCTGACTTTC,CASSTPRDGGGGANVLTF,TRBV7-3,TRBJ2-6,.,TRBD2
TGCAGTGCTAGAGACAGCGGGGGGGCCTCGAACATTCAGTACTTC,CSARDSGGASNIQYF,TRBV20-1,TRBJ2-4,.,TRBD2
TGCAGTGCTAGAGACGGGACAGGACGTTGGCAGTTCTTC,CSARDGTGRWQFF,TRBV20-1,TRBJ2-1,.,TRBD1
TGCGCCAGCAGCCCGGCCCCACAGGGGGCTGAGGAAAAACTGTTTTTT,CASSPAPQGAEEKLFF,TRBV5-1,TRBJ1-4,once,TRBD1
TGTGCTAGTGGCTTCGGGAACACTGAAGCTTTCTTT,CASGFGNTEAFF,TRBV12-5,TRBJ1-1,.,.
TGTGCCAGCAGGGACAGTGAGGGCTGGTACTTC,CASRDSEGWYF,TRBV28,TRBJ2-4,.,.
TGCAGTGCTAGGGGGCGGGCGACCCTAAGAGATGAGCAGTTCTTC,CSARGRATLRDEQFF,TRBV20-1,TRBJ2-1,.,.
TGTGCCAGCAGCCCCCGGACAGTCAGCTCCTATAATTCACCCCTCCACTTT,CASSPRTVSSYNSPLHF,TRBV21-1,TRBJ1-6,.,.
TGTGCCACCAGCAGAGCCCCGGTTAATTCACCCCTCCACTTT,CATSRAPVNSPLHF,TRBV15,TRBJ1-6,few,.
TGCGCCAGCAGCCGAATCATTTACAATGAGCAGTTCTTC,CASSRIIYNEQFF,TRBV4-3,TRBJ2-1,.,.
TGTGCCAGCAGCTTGTATCTGCGGGGAGGACAGGCCTTTTCTGGGGCCAACGTCCTGACTTTC,CASSLYLRGGQAFSGANVLTF,TRBV5-5,TRBJ2-6,.,.
TGTGCCATCCAGGCGGGGGTTAGCTCCTACAATGAGCAGTTCTTC,CAIQAGVSSYNEQFF,TRBV10-3,TRBJ2-1,.,TRBD2
TGTGCCACCAGCAGAGTACCCGGCTTCGTCCACGAGCAGTACTTC,CATSRVPGFVHEQYF,TRBV15,TRBJ2-7,.,.
TGTGCCAGCAGTGAAGGAGTCTACAATGAGCAGTTCTTC,CASSEGVYNEQFF,TRBV2,TRBJ2-1,many,.
TGTGCCAGCAGTTTATCGCAGGGGAATCAGCCCCAGCATTTT,CASSLSQGNQPQHF,TRBV27,TRBJ1-5,.,.
TGTGCCAGCAGTGTTCCCGGCTACGAGCAGTACTTC,CASSVPGYEQYF,TRBV2,TRBJ2-7,few,.
TGTGCCATCAACCCAGGGGCGATGAGAGACGAGCAGTACTTC,CAINPGAMRDEQYF,TRBV10-3,TRBJ2-7,.,.
TGTGCCAGCAGCTTAGGACTGGGCAAGCAGCCCCAGCATTTT,CASSLGLGKQPQHF,TRBV7-9,TRBJ1-5,once,.
TGTGCCAGCAGCTCTAACGGGGGTATAGGAGAGACCCAGTACTTC,CASSSNGGIGETQYF,TRBV7-9,TRBJ2-5,.,.
TGTGCCAGCAGTTTATTGGGGGCTAGCGCTTGGAACGAGCAGTACTTC,CASSLLGASAWNEQYF,TRBV28,TRBJ2-7,.,.
TGCGCCAGCAGCTCAAGGTGGCAGGGGAGCACAGATACGCAGTATTTT,CASSSRWQGSTDTQYF,TRBV5-1,TRBJ2-3,once,.
TGTGCCAGCACCAAATTTGACAATGAGCAGTTCTTC,CASTKFDNEQFF,TRBV28,TRBJ2-1,once,.
TGCAGTGCTAGCAGTAGCGGGGTCACAGATACGCAGTATTTT,CSASSSGVTDTQYF,TRBV20-1,TRBJ2-3,once,TRBD2
TGTGCCAGCAGTCCAGGCGGGGGTAGGAAGGAGACCCAGTACTTC,CASSPGGGRKETQYF,TRBV7-3,TRBJ2-5,.,TRBD2
TGTGCCAGCAGTACTCGGGGGGCCGATCAGCCCCAGCATTTT,CASSTRGADQPQHF,TRBV6-5,TRBJ1-5,.,.
TGTGCCGTAACAGGGGGCATCTACGAGCAGTACTTC,CAVTGGIYEQYF,TRBV2,TRBJ2-7,once,TRBD1
TGTGCCAGCAGTTTCGGACTAGCGGGGGGCTCTCTTATCACAGATACGCAGTATTTT,CASSFGLAGGSLITDTQYF,TRBV12-3/TRBV12-4,TRBJ2-3,.,TRBD2
TGCAGCGTTGCCGGCGAGCGGGGGGGTGAAGAGACCCAGTACTTC,CSVAGERGGEETQYF,TRBV29-1,TRBJ2-5,.,TRBD2
TGTGCCAGCAGCTTAGTGGCAGTAGGATATGGCTACACCTTC,CASSLVAVGYGYTF,TRBV7-9,TRBJ1-2,.,.
TGCAGTGCTATAGCCGGGTCCGAGACCCAGTACTTC,CSAIAGSETQYF,TRBV20-1,TRBJ2-5,few,.